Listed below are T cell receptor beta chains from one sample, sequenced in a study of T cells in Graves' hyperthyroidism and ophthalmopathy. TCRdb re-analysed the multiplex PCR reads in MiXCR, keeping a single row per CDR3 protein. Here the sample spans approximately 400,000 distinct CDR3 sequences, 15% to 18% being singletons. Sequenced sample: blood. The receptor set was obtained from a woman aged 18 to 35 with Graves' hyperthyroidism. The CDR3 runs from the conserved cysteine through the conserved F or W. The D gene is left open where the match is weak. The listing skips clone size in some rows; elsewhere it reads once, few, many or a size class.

CASSWGHRENYEQYF	TGCGCCAGCAGCTGGGGGCACCGGGAGAACTACGAGCAGTACTTC	TRBJ2-7	many	TRBV5-1	.
CASSPGSGARYEQYF	TGTGCCAGCTCCCCGGGATCCGGGGCGAGATACGAGCAGTACTTC	TRBJ2-7	many	TRBV12-3/TRBV12-4	.
CASSFPRDPYEQYF	TGTGCCAGCAGTTTCCCCAGGGACCCCTACGAGCAGTACTTC	TRBJ2-7	many	TRBV28	.
CASSPTGVGKLFF	TGTGCCAGCTCACCAACCGGTGTCGGAAAACTGTTTTTT	TRBJ1-4	many	TRBV18	.
CSARPASGNTIYF	TGCAGTGCTAGACCAGCCTCTGGAAACACCATATATTTT	TRBJ1-3	few	TRBV20-1	.
CASSLSWGRGDSPLHF	TGTGCCAGCAGTTTATCGTGGGGGAGGGGTGATTCACCCCTCCACTTT	TRBJ1-6	many	TRBV27	.
CASSQVLSGNSYEQYF	TGCGCCAGCAGCCAAGTTCTAAGCGGGAACTCCTACGAGCAGTACTTC	TRBJ2-7	many	TRBV4-1	TRBD2
CASSGGMNTEAFF	TGTGCCAGCTCAGGGGGGATGAACACTGAAGCTTTCTTT	TRBJ1-1	many	TRBV7-3	TRBD1
CASATVGSYNEQFF	TGCGCCAGCGCCACCGTCGGCTCCTACAATGAGCAGTTCTTC	TRBJ2-1	few	TRBV4-1	.
CSAKTGTSDNEQFF	TGCAGTGCTAAAACCGGGACTAGCGACAATGAGCAGTTCTTC	TRBJ2-1	many	TRBV20-1	TRBD2
CATSSKGQGRPYEQYF	TGTGCCACCAGCAGTAAGGGACAAGGCCGACCATACGAGCAGTACTTC	TRBJ2-7	many	TRBV15	.
CASSPGQGNRPQHF	TGTGCCAGCAGTCCCGGACAGGGGAATCGGCCCCAGCATTTT	TRBJ1-5	many	TRBV27	TRBD1
CASSLDGRGRTEAFF	TGCGCCAGCAGCTTGGATGGCAGGGGGCGGACTGAAGCTTTCTTT	TRBJ1-1	many	TRBV5-1	TRBD1
CASSTRQENTEAFF	TGTGCCAGTAGTACACGACAGGAGAACACTGAAGCTTTCTTT	TRBJ1-1	few	TRBV19	.
CAHNDPSGSADEQFF	TGTGCCCACAACGACCCTAGCGGGAGTGCGGATGAGCAGTTCTTC	TRBJ2-1	.	TRBV28	TRBD2
CASSPLGTSTGELFF	TGTGCCAGCTCACCTTTAGGGACGTCCACCGGGGAGCTGTTTTTT	TRBJ2-2	few	TRBV18	.
CSARPQGAGGYTF	TGCAGTGCTAGACCTCAGGGGGCGGGAGGCTACACCTTC	TRBJ1-2	many	TRBV20-1	TRBD1
CAWNGTPNYGYTF	TGTGCCTGGAACGGGACACCTAACTATGGCTACACCTTC	TRBJ1-2	many	TRBV30	.
CASSQGQANYGYTF	TGCGCCAGCAGCCAAGGACAGGCCAACTATGGCTACACCTTC	TRBJ1-2	many	TRBV5-1	TRBD1
CSASAQVSYEQYF	TGCAGTGCTAGCGCCCAGGTTTCCTACGAGCAGTACTTC	TRBJ2-7	many	TRBV20-1	.
CASSSGDLAKNIQYF	TGTGCCAGCAGCTCGGGGGATTTAGCCAAAAACATTCAGTACTTC	TRBJ2-4	many	TRBV7-9	.
CASSNGNSGNTIYF	TGTGCCAGCTCCAACGGGAACTCTGGAAACACCATATATTTT	TRBJ1-3	few	TRBV4-2	.
CASSILGEKETQYF	TGTGCCAGTAGTATCTTGGGGGAGAAAGAGACCCAGTACTTC	TRBJ2-5	few	TRBV19	.
CASRPQGEGNQPQHF	TGTGCCAGCAGACCACAAGGGGAGGGGAATCAGCCCCAGCATTTT	TRBJ1-5	many	TRBV6-2/TRBV6-3	.